This TCR beta chain originates from a study of blood T cell repertoires in COVID-19. As for the study in general: The origin of the acute and convalescent COVID-19 samples was the United States, Italy and Spain.

This clone was recorded only once. Sequencing used immunoSEQ multiplex PCR; TCRdb keeps in-frame clones, though not all of them. The data contain about 100,000 clones, roughly 87% of them singletons. J lost 7 bases, V lost 4 bases, and 5 bases had no gene match. CDR1 is SGHRS, CDR2 YFSETQ, per germline. The CDR3 has 14 amino acids. The V and J genes are TRBV5-1 and TRBJ1-4; 9 bases map to TRBD1. The receptor was isolated from a man in his thirties or forties in a cohort sampled during active COVID-19. Source material: peripheral blood. The CDR3 DNA follows: TGCGCCAGCAGCGTCGGGACAGGGCGTGAAAAACTGTTTTTT. Protein sequence: CASSVGTGREKLFF.